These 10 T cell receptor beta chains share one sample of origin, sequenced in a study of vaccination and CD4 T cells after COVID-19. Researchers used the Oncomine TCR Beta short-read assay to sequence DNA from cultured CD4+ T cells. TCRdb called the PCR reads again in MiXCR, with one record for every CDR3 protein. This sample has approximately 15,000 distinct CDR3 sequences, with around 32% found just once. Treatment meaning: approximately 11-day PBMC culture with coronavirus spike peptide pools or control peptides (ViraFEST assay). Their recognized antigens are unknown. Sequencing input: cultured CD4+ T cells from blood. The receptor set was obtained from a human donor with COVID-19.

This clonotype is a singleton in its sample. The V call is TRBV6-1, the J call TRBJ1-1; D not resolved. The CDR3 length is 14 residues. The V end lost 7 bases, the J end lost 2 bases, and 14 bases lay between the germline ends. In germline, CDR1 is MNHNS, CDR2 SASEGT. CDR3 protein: CASTPVGENTEAFF. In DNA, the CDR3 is TGTGCCAGCACCCCGGTCGGGGAAAACACTGAAGCTTTCTTT.

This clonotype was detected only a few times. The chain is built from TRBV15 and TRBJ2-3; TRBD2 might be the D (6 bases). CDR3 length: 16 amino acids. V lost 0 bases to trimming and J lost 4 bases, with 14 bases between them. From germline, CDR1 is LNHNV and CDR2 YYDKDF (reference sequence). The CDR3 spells CATSRDPTSRPDTQYF. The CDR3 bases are TGTGCCACCAGCAGAGATCCTACTAGCCGGCCAGATACGCAGTATTTT.

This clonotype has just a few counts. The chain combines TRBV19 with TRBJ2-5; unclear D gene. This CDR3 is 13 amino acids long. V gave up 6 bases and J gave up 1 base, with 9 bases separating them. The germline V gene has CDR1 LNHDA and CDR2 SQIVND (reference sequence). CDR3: CASSGHFQETQYF. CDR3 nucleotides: TGTGCCAGTAGCGGCCATTTCCAAGAGACCCAGTACTTC.

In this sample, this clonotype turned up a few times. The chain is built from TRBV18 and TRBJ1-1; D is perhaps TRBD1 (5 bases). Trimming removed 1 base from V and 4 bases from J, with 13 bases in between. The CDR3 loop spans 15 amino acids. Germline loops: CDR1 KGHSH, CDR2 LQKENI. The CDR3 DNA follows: TGTGCCAGCTCACCACTCGGGATCAGGGCCACTGAAGCTTTCTTT. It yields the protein CASSPLGIRATEAFF. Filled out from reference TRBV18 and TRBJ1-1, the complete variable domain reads NAGVMQNPRHLVRRRGQEARLRCSPMKGHSHVYWYRQLPEEGLKFMVYLQKENIIDESGMPKERFSAEFPKEGPSILRIQQVVRGDSAAYFCASSPLGIRATEAFFGQGTRLTVV.

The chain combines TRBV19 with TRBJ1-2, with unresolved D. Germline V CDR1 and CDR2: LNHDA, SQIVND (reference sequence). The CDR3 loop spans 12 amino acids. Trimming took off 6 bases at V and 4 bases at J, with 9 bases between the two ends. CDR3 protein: CASRETTYGYTF. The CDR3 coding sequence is TGTGCCAGTAGAGAAACAACCTATGGCTACACCTTC.

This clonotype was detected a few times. The CDR3 region has the DNA TGTGCCATCAGTGCAGGGCTGGAAGATACGCAGTATTTT. Encoded protein: CAISAGLEDTQYF. The V and J genes are TRBV10-3 and TRBJ2-3, with D possibly being TRBD1 (5 bases). The length of the CDR3 is 13 residues. V lost 4 bases to trimming and J lost 5 bases, with 10 bases between them. The germline V gene encodes CDR1 ENHRY and CDR2 SYGVKD.

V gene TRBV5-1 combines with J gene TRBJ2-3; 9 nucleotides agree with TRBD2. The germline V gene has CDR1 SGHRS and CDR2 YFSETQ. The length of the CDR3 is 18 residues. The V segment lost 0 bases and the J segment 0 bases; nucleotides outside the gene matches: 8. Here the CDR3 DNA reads TGCGCCAGCAGCTTGGCCAGCGGGGGGTCCTCTAGCACAGATACGCAGTATTTT. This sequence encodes CASSLASGGSSSTDTQYF.

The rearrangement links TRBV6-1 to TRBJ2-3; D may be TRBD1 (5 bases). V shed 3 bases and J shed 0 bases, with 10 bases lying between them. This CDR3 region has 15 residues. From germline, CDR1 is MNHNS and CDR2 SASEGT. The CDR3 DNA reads TGTGCCAGCAGTGACACAGGAGCTAGCACAGATACGCAGTATTTT. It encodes CASSDTGASTDTQYF.

DNA for the CDR3: TGCAGTGCTCGGACAGGGAGGGCCGGGGAGCTGTTTTTT. It translates to CSARTGRAGELFF. This rearrangement joins TRBV20-1 to TRBJ2-2; weak D call: TRBD1 (8 bases). CDR1 DFQATT and CDR2 SNEGSKA come from the germline V gene (reference sequence). The CDR3 spans 13 residues. V was pared by 5 bases and J by 6 bases, with 13 bases between.

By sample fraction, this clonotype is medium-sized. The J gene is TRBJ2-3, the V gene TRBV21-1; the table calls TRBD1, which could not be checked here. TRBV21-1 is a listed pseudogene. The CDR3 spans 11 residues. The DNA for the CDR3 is TGTGCCAGCAGGGACAGGGATACGCAGTATTTT. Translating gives CASRDRDTQYF.